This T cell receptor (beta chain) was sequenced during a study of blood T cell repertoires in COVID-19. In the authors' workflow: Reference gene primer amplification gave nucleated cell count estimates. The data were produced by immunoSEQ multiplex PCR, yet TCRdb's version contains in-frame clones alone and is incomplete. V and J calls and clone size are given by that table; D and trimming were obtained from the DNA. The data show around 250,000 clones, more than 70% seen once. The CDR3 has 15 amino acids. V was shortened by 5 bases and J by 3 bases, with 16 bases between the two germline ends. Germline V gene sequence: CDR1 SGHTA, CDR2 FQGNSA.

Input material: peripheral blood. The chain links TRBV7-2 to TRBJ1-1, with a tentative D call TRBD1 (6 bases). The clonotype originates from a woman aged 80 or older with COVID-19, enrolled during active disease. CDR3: CASSPQGFEYTEAFF. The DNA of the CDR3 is TGTGCCAGCAGCCCGCAGGGGTTCGAGTACACTGAAGCTTTCTTT.